In this sample, the clone carrying this TCR beta chain turned up a few times. What it binds is unknown. The CDR3 is made up of 17 amino acids. Per the germline V gene, CDR1 is KGHSH and CDR2 is LQKENI. Trimming took 6 bases from V and 0 from J, leaving 15 bases between them. This specimen comes from a study of post-analysis software for immune sequencing data. Study-wide findings and caveats: Relative to controls, patients had 4 or 5 TRBV segments at higher frequency, with TRBV5-6, TRBV5-1 and TRBV20-1 among these.

Built from TCR beta cDNA, the libraries had unique molecular identifiers in them. TCRdb analysed the PCR reads with MiXCR anew, one entry per CDR3 protein. Of hundreds of thousands of distinct CDR3 sequences listed, approximately 30% are singletons. The sample was blood. The chain is built from TRBV18 and TRBJ2-6; D remains ambiguous. The receptor was isolated from a girl between 10 and 17 years old with multiple sclerosis. The DNA for the CDR3 is TGTGCCAGCTCGTCAGGCCCTGTCGCCTCTGGGGCCAACGTCCTGACTTTC. Its protein product is CASSSGPVASGANVLTF.